This TCR beta chain was recorded in a study of T cell clonality in common variable immunodeficiency. Whole-study findings and limits: The cause of increased CVID clonality remains unclear without subpopulation sequencing. In common variable immunodeficiency, TCR beta chains reportedly carried fewer deletions and N-nucleotide insertions.

Aged about 9 to 70 years, CVID subjects averaged about 39 years old. Patients and controls were mostly of Caucasian heritage. Blood came from CVID subjects not ill and not taking immunomodulatory or immunosuppressive medication. Using immunoSEQ multiplex PCR, the repertoire was profiled, and TCRdb retains in-frame clones only, with some absent. The sample has about 5,300 clones, none seen only once. In regard to this clone: The antigen remains undetermined. The sequence runs out 3 residues before the end of the CDR3; the remainder is reconstructed from the germline J gene.

Germline values: CDR1 MNHNS, CDR2 SASEGT. This CDR3 spans 16 amino acids. Trimming removed 2 bases from V and 6 bases from J, with 17 bases in between. The sample consisted of peripheral blood mononuclear cells. This chain joins TRBV6-1 and TRBJ2-1; possible D gene TRBD2, 5 bases. This sequence was found in a human donor with common variable immunodeficiency. The sequenced part of the CDR3 DNA is TGTGCCAGCAGTGAAAGGAGGAAAAGGGTAATCAATGAG. Its translation: CASSERRKRVINE. The CDR3 in full is CASSERRKRVINEQFF.